The entry below describes one T cell receptor (beta chain). The TCR beta repertoire was assessed by survey-level immunoSEQ sequencing. Clones were read by immunoSEQ multiplex PCR, and TCRdb kept only the in-frame ones, dropping some. The data hold 60,000 to 75,000 clones, with approximately 92% observed a single time. This receptor was identified in a man between 40 and 49 years old with rheumatoid arthritis. The specimen was PBMCs.

CDR3 protein: CASSRSSGTSGRPGGEQYF. The CDR3 DNA reads as TGTGCCAGCAGCCGCTCTTCCGGGACTAGCGGGAGGCCGGGTGGCGAGCAGTACTTC. The chain recombines TRBV11-2 with TRBJ2-7; 15 nucleotides agree with TRBD2. The CDR3 covers 19 residues. The germline V gene encodes CDR1 SGHAT and CDR2 FQNNGV. J lost 6 bases, V lost 5 bases, and 17 bases had no gene match.